Here is one T cell receptor beta chain with its context. Profiled with immunoSEQ multiplex PCR; TCRdb holds only in-frame clones, not every one. The table has fewer than 30,000 clones, more than 70% seen once. This entry comes from a study of PD-L1 blockade in urothelial cancer. Germline V CDR1 and CDR2: SGHNT, YYREEE (reference sequence). The CDR3 is made up of 14 amino acids. Losses at the gene ends were 4 bases for V and 3 bases for J; bases not matched to a gene: 4. The source of this sequence is a man in his 70s with urothelial cancer. The chain joins TRBV5-4 to TRBJ2-7, with 10 bases fitting TRBD2. Here the sequenced sample was PBMCs, taken around atezolizumab (anti-PD-L1) treatment. CDR3 loop: CASSPGLASYEQYF. The CDR3 nucleotides are TGTGCCAGCAGCCCGGGACTAGCGAGCTACGAGCAGTACTTC.